This T cell receptor beta chain was obtained from a study of metastatic and nonmetastatic thyroid tumors. Study summary: Where malignant and benign thyroid patients were concerned, repertoires were compared across blood and tumor or nodule tissue. Study-level findings and limits: Significantly greater TCR beta diversity was reportedly found in malignant thyroid tumors than in benign nodules (in blood and tumor).

Germline CDR1 reads SQVTM; CDR2 reads ANQGSEA. The CDR3 loop spans 13 amino acids. This clone was observed at least ten times. Its antigen is not known. A single base separates this from a much larger clone, so it may be a read error. Every patient underwent thyroid surgery untreated. The authors' processing: Using the CDR3 differences seen across clinicopathological groups, the authors built a distant-metastasis classifier for papillary thyroid cancer, which was meant to discriminate distant-metastatic patients. TCRdb reanalyzed the PCR reads with MiXCR. Here the V and J calls rest on TCRdb's processing, not on the authors' analysis. The sample records roughly 40,000 clones, about 12% being singletons.

The J gene is TRBJ2-7, the V gene TRBV29-1, with D perhaps TRBD2 (6 bases). Input material: blood. The TCR originated in a male donor with papillary thyroid cancer or a benign thyroid nodule (not recorded which). Some clones in this sample may be carry-over from other donors' samples. The CDR3 loop is CSVGPRDSYGQYF. DNA for the CDR3: TGCAGCGTTGGTCCCAGGGACTCCTACGGGCAGTACTTC.